This entry lists 32 T cell receptor beta chains sequenced from one sample in a study of cytomegalovirus exposure and HLA in healthy donors. The PCR made use of 60 Vbeta and 13 Jbeta primers. The repertoire was sequenced with immunoSEQ multiplex PCR; TCRdb's copy has only in-frame clones and lacks some. Here the sample spans 70,000 to 100,000 clones, roughly 80% being singletons. The sample comprised PBMCs. The receptors stem from a woman aged 50 to 60 in good health and CMV-seropositive.

The CDR3 loop reads CAWRGLEGGVDTQYF. As DNA, the CDR3 is TGTGCCTGGAGAGGGCTAGAAGGGGGAGTGGATACGCAGTATTTT. This chain uses TRBV30 with TRBJ2-3, with a tentative D call TRBD1 (6 bases). Germline lookup yields CDR1 GTSNPN and CDR2 SVGIG (reference sequence). This CDR3 spans 15 amino acids. V lost 3 bases and J lost 6, with 19 bases in between. The complete variable domain, with remaining parts taken from reference TRBV30 and TRBJ2-3, reads SQTIHQWPATLVQPVGSPLSLECTVEGTSNPNLYWYRQAAGRGLQLLFYSVGIGQISSEVPQNLSASRPQDRQFILSSKKLLLSDSGFYLCAWRGLEGGVDTQYFGPGTRLTVL.

The chain is built from TRBV11-3 and TRBJ1-2; D is uncertain. Between the trimmed V and J ends, which lost 5 bases and 6 bases, there was a span of 16 bases. Germline CDR1 is SGHNT and CDR2 is YENEEA. The CDR3 runs to 14 residues. The CDR3 loop reads CASSASQFDDGYTF. In DNA form, the CDR3 reads TGTGCCAGCAGCGCATCACAATTCGATGATGGCTACACCTTC.

The chain employs TRBV2 and TRBJ1-6; a weak D match, TRBD1 (5 bases). Germline CDR1 and CDR2: SNHLY and FYNNEI. The CDR3 covers 12 residues. V was pared by 4 bases and J by 9 bases, with 7 bases between. This CDR3 is CASSGQFSPLHF. The CDR3 DNA follows: TGTGCCAGCAGTGGACAGTTTTCACCCCTCCACTTT.

A few counts support this clone. Other nucleotide sequences from this sample produce the same CDR3. The chain carries TRBV5-4 and TRBJ2-6, with D tentatively TRBD1 (5 bases). This CDR3 spans 15 amino acids. Per the germline V gene, CDR1 is SGHNT and CDR2 is YYREEE (reference sequence). The V end lost 9 bases, the J end lost 4 bases, and 17 bases lay between the germline ends. CDR3 sequence reads: CATTQGLSGANVLTF. CDR3 sequence (DNA): TGTGCCACCACTCAGGGTCTTAGCGGGGCCAACGTCCTGACTTTC.

The chain links TRBV5-1 to TRBJ1-1; a possible D gene is TRBD1 (5 bases). Germline V CDR1 and CDR2: SGHRS, YFSETQ. Between the trimmed V and J ends, which lost 0 bases and 5 bases, there was a span of 14 bases. The CDR3 runs 15 residues. The CDR3 bases are TGCGCCAGCAGCTTGGGCGGGACCGCGGGTACTGAAGCTTTCTTT. Translation gives CASSLGGTAGTEAFF.

V and J are TRBV11-3 and TRBJ2-7; 8 bases line up with TRBD1. V was clipped by 8 bases and J by 1 base; unmatched bases: 1. In germline, CDR1 is SGHNT, CDR2 YENEEA. The CDR3 runs to 12 residues. The CDR3 here is CASQGASYEQYV. CDR3 DNA: TGTGCCAGCCAGGGGGCTTCCTACGAGCAGTACGTC.

CDR3 sequence (DNA): TGTGCCAGCAGCTCAGGACAGGTTTACTATGGCTACACCTTC. It translates to CASSSGQVYYGYTF. The chain uses TRBV13 and TRBJ1-2, with 7 bases fitting TRBD1. CDR3 length equals 14 residues. V was pared by 4 bases and J by 3 bases, with 5 bases of the junction left unmatched. Germline CDR1 is PRHDT and CDR2 is FYEKMQ (reference sequence).

The chain joins TRBV15 to TRBJ1-1; a possible D gene is TRBD1 (5 bases). This CDR3 comprises 14 residues. Germline V gene data show CDR1 as LNHNV and CDR2 as YYDKDF (reference sequence). The V end lost 4 bases, the J end lost 4 bases, and 13 bases lay between the germline ends. The chain's CDR3 is CATSTDSGRTEAFF. DNA for the CDR3: TGTGCCACCAGCACAGACAGCGGGCGCACTGAAGCTTTCTTT.

The V call is TRBV11-2, the J call TRBJ1-2; TRBD1 matches 8 bases. The CDR3 is 16 residues long. V dropped 6 bases and J dropped 3; count of bases not matched to a gene: 12. CDR1 and CDR2 (germline): SGHAT, FQNNGV. CDR3 region: CASRGGARGLHYGYTF. The DNA of the CDR3 is TGTGCCAGCAGGGGGGGGGCCAGGGGGCTTCACTATGGCTACACCTTC.

This clone was detected a few times. V and J are TRBV5-1 and TRBJ2-7; 10 bases match TRBD1. The CDR3 totals 15 residues. Germline values: CDR1 SGHRS, CDR2 YFSETQ. The J segment lost 9 bases and the V segment lost 4 bases, leaving 13 bases of the junction unmatched. The CDR3 DNA sequence: TGCGCCAGCAGCGTCTACGGGACAGGGGAAGATGGGCAGTACGTC. Its protein product is CASSVYGTGEDGQYV.

The chain links TRBV7-6 to TRBJ2-3; D ambiguous. Per germline, CDR1 SGHVS and CDR2 FNYEAQ. The CDR3 contains 16 residues. The ends were cut back, 5 bases at V and 2 bases at J, with 17 bases in the middle. CDR3 sequence (DNA): TGTGCCAGCAGCCCATGGCCTCACCAGAACACAGATACGCAGTATTTT. It codes for CASSPWPHQNTDTQYF.

This clone was detected only a few times. V and J are TRBV2 and TRBJ1-1; possibly TRBD1 for D (5 bases). Trimming took 4 bases from V and 7 from J, leaving 13 bases between them. The CDR3 loop spans 13 amino acids. Germline CDR1 is SNHLY and CDR2 is FYNNEI. The CDR3 DNA reads TGTGCCAGCAGTGGCGACAGCCAGTTTGAAGCTTTCTTT. Encoded protein: CASSGDSQFEAFF.

This chain uses TRBV7-2 with TRBJ1-1; possible D gene TRBD1, 6 bases. V dropped 2 bases and J dropped 4 bases, with 14 bases sitting between them. The germline V gene encodes CDR1 SGHTA and CDR2 FQGNSA. The CDR3 has 15 amino acids. The CDR3 DNA reads TGTGCCAGCAGCTTAACGGGGGGCCGGGGCACTGAAGCTTTCTTT. It translates to CASSLTGGRGTEAFF.

DNA of the CDR3: TGCAGCGTTGATAAAGCCAATGAGCAGTTCTTC. Amino acid sequence: CSVDKANEQFF. This sequence joins TRBV29-1 and TRBJ2-1; D unresolved. V shed 3 bases and J shed 6 bases, with 6 bases lying between them. This CDR3 has 11 residues. Germline CDR1 SQVTM, CDR2 ANQGSEA.

J is TRBJ1-1 and V is TRBV6-5; D remains ambiguous. Between the trimmed V and J ends, which lost 0 bases and 1 base, there was a span of 9 bases. The CDR3 is 15 amino acids. CDR1 MNHEY and CDR2 SVGAGI come from the germline V gene. CDR3 nucleotides: TGTGCCAGCAGTTACTCGGGAGGCCCGAACACTGAAGCTTTCTTT. Its protein is CASSYSGGPNTEAFF.

The chain uses TRBV18 and TRBJ2-5, with D perhaps TRBD2 (6 bases). With 3 bases removed from V and 5 bases from J, the gap between germline ends came to 16 bases. Germline V gene sequence: CDR1 KGHSH, CDR2 LQKENI. This CDR3 has 15 amino acids. This chain's CDR3 is CASSPSPGAGETQYF. The CDR3 coding sequence is TGTGCCAGCTCACCCTCTCCGGGAGCCGGGGAGACCCAGTACTTC.

The chain has TRBV11-2 and TRBJ1-1, with 12 bases aligning to TRBD1. The CDR3 is 15 amino acids. With 4 bases clipped from V and 8 bases from J, the junction kept 8 bases outside the gene matches. The germline gives CDR1 SGHAT, CDR2 FQNNGV. The CDR3 sequence is CASSSRDRGLLEAFF. The CDR3 region has the DNA TGTGCCAGCAGCTCCCGGGACAGGGGGCTGTTGGAAGCTTTCTTT.

A note on this clone: This sample also contains other DNA sequences that code for the same CDR3. The DNA for the CDR3 is TGTGCCAGCAGGAACCAGGGGGTGAAAGGCTATGGCTACACCTTC. Its protein is CASRNQGVKGYGYTF. This chain links TRBV6-1 with TRBJ1-2; 7 bases match TRBD1. The CDR3 spans 15 residues. J lost 4 bases, V lost 6 bases, and 11 bases had no gene match. CDR1 and CDR2 from the germline V gene are MNHNS and SASEGT.

The genes are TRBV6-5 and TRBJ1-2, with 8 positions matching TRBD1. CDR1 is MNHEY, CDR2 SVGAGI, per germline. V dropped 0 bases and J dropped 7; count of bases not matched to a gene: 7. This CDR3 is 15 amino acids long. The CDR3 loop reads CASSYSSGGVGGYTF. The DNA of the CDR3 is TGTGCCAGCAGTTACTCCTCAGGGGGCGTGGGTGGCTACACCTTC.

V gene TRBV7-9 combines with J gene TRBJ2-7; possibly TRBD1 for D (6 bases). The CDR3 sequence is 17 residues long. From germline, CDR1 is SEHNR and CDR2 FQNEAQ (reference sequence). The V end lost 6 bases, the J end lost 3 bases, and 24 bases lay between the germline ends. The CDR3 region has the DNA TGTGCCAGCAGTGGGAAGCTAGGGGGAGTAACCGACTACGAGCAGTACTTC. It codes for CASSGKLGGVTDYEQYF.

The chain combines TRBV30 with TRBJ1-1, with 8 bases fitting TRBD1. CDR3 length equals 13 residues. Germline CDR1 GTSNPN, CDR2 SVGIG (reference sequence). Germline trimming cut 4 bases from V and 11 bases from J; bases unmatched to any gene: 12. The CDR3 sequence: CAWIRDRGGTAFF. The CDR3 DNA is TGTGCCTGGATCCGAGACAGGGGAGGTACGGCTTTCTTT.

Remarks on this clone: A junction boundary mismatches the germline segment, possibly from a read error. The rearrangement links TRBV7-9 to TRBJ1-2; D remains unclear. CDR3 length equals 11 residues. CDR1 and CDR2 (germline): SEHNR, FQNEAQ (reference sequence). This chain's CDR3 is CSSTRPEEYTF. The CDR3 DNA follows: TGTTCCAGCACGCGCCCCGAGGAATACACCTTC.

The CDR3 region is CAWSPRVGNTEAFF. The CDR3 DNA reads TGTGCCTGGAGTCCCCGGGTAGGCAACACTGAAGCTTTCTTT. The rearrangement uses TRBV30 and TRBJ1-1; no clear D gene. Germline assignment: CDR1 GTSNPN and CDR2 SVGIG (reference sequence). The V end lost 2 bases, the J end lost 2 bases, and 12 bases lay between the germline ends. This CDR3 comprises 14 residues.

The V and J genes are TRBV11-3 and TRBJ2-2; 10 nucleotides agree with TRBD2. Germline assignment: CDR1 SGHNT and CDR2 YENEEA. V was pared by 5 bases and J by 3 bases, with 6 bases of the junction left unmatched. This CDR3 spans 16 amino acids. In DNA form, the CDR3 reads TGTGCCAGCAGCCTAAACAGCGGGAGGGACACCGGGGAGCTGTTTTTT. This encodes CASSLNSGRDTGELFF.

This chain connects TRBV5-1 to TRBJ1-1; 10 bases are a match to TRBD1. With V trimmed by 4 bases and J by 4 bases, 1 base remained unmatched. CDR1 is SGHRS, CDR2 YFSETQ, per germline. This CDR3 spans 13 amino acids. CDR3 DNA sequence: TGCGCCAGCAGCCGGACAGGGGGCACTGAAGCTTTCTTT. It is translated as CASSRTGGTEAFF.

The chain employs TRBV2 and TRBJ2-4; D perhaps matches TRBD2 (6 bases). Germline V lookup: CDR1 SNHLY, CDR2 FYNNEI. The CDR3 sequence is 17 residues long. Trimming pared 5 bases from V and 0 bases from J, leaving 17 bases between. The CDR3 region is CASSQHGQAGAKNIQYF. Here the CDR3 DNA reads TGTGCCAGCAGTCAACACGGCCAAGCGGGAGCCAAAAACATTCAGTACTTC.

The rearrangement joins TRBV29-1 to TRBJ1-2; 7 positions match TRBD1. The CDR3 consists of 13 residues. Germline CDR1 reads SQVTM; CDR2 reads ANQGSEA. The trim removed 1 base at V and 3 bases at J, leaving 2 bases unmatched. The CDR3 DNA sequence: TGCAGCGTTGAAGTCAGGGGGGACTATGGCTACACCTTC. Protein: CSVEVRGDYGYTF. Full variable domain (remainder filled in from reference TRBV29-1 and TRBJ1-2): SAVISQKPSRDICQRGTSLTIQCQVDSQVTMMFWYRQQPGQSLTLIATANQGSEATYESGFVIDKFPISRPNLTFSTLTVSNMSPEDSSIYLCSVEVRGDYGYTFGSGTRLTVV.

CDR3 nucleotides: TGTGCCAGCAGCTTTATAGGAGGCGAGCAGTACTTC. Its translation is CASSFIGGEQYF. This chain uses TRBV7-2 with TRBJ2-7; D is possibly TRBD2 (5 bases). The germline gives CDR1 SGHTA, CDR2 FQGNSA. CDR3 length: 12 amino acids. V was pared by 3 bases and J by 6 bases, with 9 bases between.

This chain uses TRBV11-3 with TRBJ2-2; 13 positions match TRBD2. V gave up 0 bases and J gave up 3 bases; unmatched junction bases: 7. Per the germline V gene, CDR1 is SGHNT and CDR2 is YENEEA. The CDR3 covers 19 residues. Written as DNA, the CDR3 is TGTGCCAGCAGCTTAGATTATCGGACTAGCGGGGGATACACCGGGGAGCTGTTTTTT. This sequence encodes CASSLDYRTSGGYTGELFF.

This sequence joins TRBV9 and TRBJ2-2; no definite D call. CDR3 length: 14 amino acids. Germline loops: CDR1 SGDLS, CDR2 YYNGEE. V was cut by 3 bases and J by 2 bases, with 8 bases left in between. CDR3 nucleotides: TGTGCCAGCAGCGCGGGTCTTAACACCGGGGAGCTGTTTTTT. It is translated as CASSAGLNTGELFF.

The V gene is TRBV6-1, the J gene TRBJ1-1, with 7 bases lining up with TRBD1. The CDR3 contains 14 residues. Germline CDR1 reads MNHNS; CDR2 reads SASEGT. The V and J ends lost 1 base and 8 bases, in that order; junction bases with no gene match: 7. The CDR3 here is CASSEGEWTGEAFF. CDR3 bases: TGTGCCAGCAGTGAAGGAGAATGGACAGGAGAAGCTTTCTTT.

The chain carries TRBV27 and TRBJ2-4; 7 nucleotides agree with TRBD2. The CDR3 is 17 amino acids. CDR1 is MNHEY and CDR2 is SMNVEV in the germline V gene (reference sequence). The V segment lost 3 bases and the J segment 3 bases; nucleotides outside the gene matches: 11. The DNA of the CDR3 is TGTGCCAGCAGTTTGGGGGGGTCGGGTCGAGGCAAAAACATTCAGTACTTC. Protein product: CASSLGGSGRGKNIQYF.